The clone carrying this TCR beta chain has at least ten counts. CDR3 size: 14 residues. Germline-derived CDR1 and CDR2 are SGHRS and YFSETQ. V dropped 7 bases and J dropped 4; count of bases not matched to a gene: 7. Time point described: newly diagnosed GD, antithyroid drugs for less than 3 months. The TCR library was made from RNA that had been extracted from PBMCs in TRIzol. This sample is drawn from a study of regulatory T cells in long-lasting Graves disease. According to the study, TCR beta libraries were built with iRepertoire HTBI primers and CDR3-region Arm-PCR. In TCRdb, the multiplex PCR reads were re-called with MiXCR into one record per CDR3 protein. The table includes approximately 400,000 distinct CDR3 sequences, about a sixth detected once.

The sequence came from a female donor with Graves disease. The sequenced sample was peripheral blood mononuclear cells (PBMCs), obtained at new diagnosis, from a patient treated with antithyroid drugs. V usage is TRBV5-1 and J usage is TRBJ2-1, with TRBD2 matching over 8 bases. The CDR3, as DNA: TGCGCCAGCGAATCGGGAGGGGTATACAATGAGCAGTTCTTC. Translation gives CASESGGVYNEQFF. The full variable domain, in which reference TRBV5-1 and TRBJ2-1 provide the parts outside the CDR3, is KAGVTQTPRYLIKTRGQQVTLSCSPISGHRSVSWYQQTPGQGLQFLFEYFSETQRNKGNFPGRFSGRQFSNSRSEMNVSTLELGDSALYLCASESGGVYNEQFFGPGTRLTVL.